Listed below are T cell receptor beta chains from one sample, sequenced in a study of cytotoxic CD8 clonotypes in ibrutinib-treated CLL. Clones were sequenced by immunoSEQ multiplex PCR, and TCRdb holds only the in-frame ones, with some missing. This sample has over 130,000 clones, with more than 75% found just once. Material: PBMCs, obtained after 36 months of ibrutinib treatment. These receptors originate from a human donor with chronic lymphocytic leukemia. The CDR3 runs from the conserved cysteine through the conserved F or W. The D gene is left open where the match is weak. Some rows have no size entry. The others give once, few or many, or a class for an expanded clone.

.,TRBV4-1,.,TRBJ2-7,CASSQESGHEQYF,TGCGCCAGCAGCCAAGAATCGGGTCACGAGCAGTACTTC
.,TRBV4-1,.,TRBJ1-2,CASSHPRTESYTF,TGCGCCAGCAGCCATCCCCGGACTGAAAGCTACACCTTC
.,TRBV11-3,.,TRBJ2-3,CASSLDTNTQYF,TGTGCCAGCAGCTTAGACACGAATACGCAGTATTTT
.,TRBV2,once,TRBJ1-5,CASVPFRSSNQPQHF,TGTGCCAGCGTACCCTTTAGAAGTAGCAATCAGCCCCAGCATTTT
.,TRBV11-2,.,TRBJ1-3,CASSLPPDSSGNTIYF,TGTGCCAGCAGCCTGCCCCCGGACAGCTCTGGAAACACCATATATTTT
TRBD2,TRBV5-6,.,TRBJ2-2,CASSLVAGGSTGELFF,TGTGCCAGCAGCTTGGTAGCGGGGGGTAGCACCGGGGAGCTGTTTTTT
.,TRBV7-2,few,TRBJ2-2,CASPPIGGNTGELFF,TGTGCCTCCCCCCCAATAGGCGGGAACACCGGGGAGCTGTTTTTT
.,TRBV2,.,TRBJ2-5,CAIKSSAQETQYF,TGTGCCATCAAGTCTAGCGCTCAAGAGACCCAGTACTTC
.,TRBV6-1,once,TRBJ2-3,CASSELGGTDTQYF,TGTGCCAGCAGTGAACTCGGTGGGACAGATACGCAGTATTTT
.,TRBV28,.,TRBJ2-3,CASGDTQYF,TGTGCCTCCGGGGATACGCAGTATTTT
.,TRBV27,.,TRBJ1-1,CASGPRVGDTEAFF,TGTGCCAGCGGCCCAAGGGTGGGGGACACTGAAGCTTTCTTT
.,TRBV5-4,.,TRBJ2-5,CASSPGMGKATQYF,TGTGCCAGCAGCCCCGGGATGGGAAAGGCGACCCAGTACTTC
.,TRBV4-1,.,TRBJ1-2,CASSGATSYGYTF,TGCGCCAGCTCCGGTGCTACCAGCTATGGCTACACCTTC
.,TRBV6-1,.,TRBJ2-1,CASSEMAGISYNEQFF,TGTGCCAGCAGTGAAATGGCAGGGATATCGTACAATGAGCAGTTCTTC
TRBD2,TRBV4-1,.,TRBJ2-1,CASSQGGSGGLYNEQFF,TGCGCCAGCAGCCAAGGGGGTAGCGGGGGACTCTACAATGAGCAGTTCTTC
.,TRBV7-9,.,TRBJ2-2,CASSLASYRRMTGELFF,TGTGCCAGCAGCTTAGCGTCCTACAGAAGAATGACCGGGGAGCTGTTTTTT
.,TRBV7-9,.,TRBJ1-1,CASSRRTDEAFF,TGTGCCAGCAGCCGACGGACTGACGAAGCTTTCTTT
.,TRBV5-1,.,TRBJ2-6,CASSLGVAVYSGANVLTF,TGCGCCAGCAGCTTGGGCGTGGCGGTATACTCTGGGGCCAACGTCCTGACTTTC
TRBD2,TRBV6-4,.,TRBJ2-1,CASRASGSLSSYNEQFF,TGTGCCAGCAGGGCTAGCGGGTCACTAAGCTCCTACAATGAGCAGTTCTTC
TRBD2,TRBV7-9,.,TRBJ2-7,CASSPRLAGGREQYF,TGTGCCAGCAGCCCCCGACTAGCGGGAGGGCGCGAGCAGTACTTC
TRBD1,TRBV4-1,.,TRBJ2-3,CASSRDRGSTDTQYF,TGCGCCAGCAGCCGCGACAGGGGTAGCACAGATACGCAGTATTTT
TRBD1,TRBV7-9,.,TRBJ2-2,CASSLEDRGSGELFF,TGTGCCAGCAGCTTAGAGGACAGGGGTTCCGGGGAGCTGTTTTTT
.,TRBV30,once,TRBJ1-2,CAWSIHSYGYTF,TGTGCCTGGAGTATACATAGCTATGGCTACACCTTC
TRBD2,TRBV5-1,.,TRBJ2-3,CASSLGSGGTDTQYF,TGCGCCAGCAGCTTGGGTAGCGGGGGCACTGATACGCAGTATTTT
TRBD1,TRBV2,.,TRBJ1-4,CASREQGGREKLFF,TGTGCCAGCAGGGAACAGGGGGGCAGGGAAAAACTGTTTTTT
.,TRBV10-3,.,TRBJ1-5,CAISDNWGGLRPQHF,TGTGCCATCAGTGATAATTGGGGGGGTTTAAGGCCCCAGCATTTT
TRBD1,TRBV15,.,TRBJ1-6,CATSRDGTVNSYNSPLHF,TGTGCCACCAGCAGAGACGGGACAGTGAACTCCTATAATTCACCCCTCCACTTT
.,TRBV29-1,.,TRBJ1-1,CSVSNTEAFF,TGCAGCGTTTCGAACACTGAAGCTTTCTTT
.,TRBV12-5,.,TRBJ2-5,CASGLDSGRFEETQYF,TGTGCTAGTGGTTTGGACTCGGGACGGTTTGAAGAGACCCAGTACTTC
.,TRBV12-5,few,TRBJ1-1,CASGRHLNTEAFF,TGTGCTAGTGGTCGACACTTAAACACTGAAGCTTTCTTT
TRBD2,TRBV18,once,TRBJ2-3,CASSSKILAGGYTDTQYF,TGTGCCAGCTCATCCAAGATTTTAGCGGGAGGTTACACAGATACGCAGTATTTT
.,TRBV6-1,.,TRBJ2-2,CASSGGWKQAGELFF,TGTGCCAGCAGTGGAGGCTGGAAACAGGCCGGGGAGCTGTTTTTT
.,TRBV7-9,.,TRBJ1-1,CASSLTEAFF,TGTGCCAGCAGCTTAACTGAAGCTTTCTTT
.,TRBV7-8,.,TRBJ2-4,CASSDAPGHGAAKNIQYF,TGTGCCAGCAGCGACGCTCCGGGCCACGGGGCGGCCAAAAACATTCAGTACTTC
.,TRBV6-1,.,TRBJ1-2,CASSTGNHGYTF,TGTGCCAGCAGTACCGGAAACCATGGCTACACCTTC
.,TRBV19,.,TRBJ1-5,CASSIAQVPPQHF,TGTGCCAGTAGTATAGCACAGGTTCCGCCCCAGCATTTT
.,TRBV15,.,TRBJ1-3,CATSRASDGAGPGNTIYF,TGTGCCACCAGCAGAGCTAGCGATGGCGCAGGGCCAGGAAACACCATATATTTT
.,TRBV19,.,TRBJ1-3,CASTIAGGSGNTIYF,TGTGCCAGTACCATCGCGGGGGGCTCTGGAAACACCATATATTTT
.,TRBV19,.,TRBJ2-7,CASSIASARNYEQYF,TGTGCCAGTAGTATAGCGAGCGCAAGAAACTACGAGCAGTACTTC
.,TRBV6-5,.,TRBJ1-1,CASSYKGPTEAFF,TGTGCCAGCAGTTACAAGGGCCCCACTGAAGCTTTCTTT
TRBD2,TRBV19,few,TRBJ2-7,CASSNLGLASYEQYF,TGTGCCAGTAGTAACTTGGGACTAGCCTCCTACGAGCAGTACTTC
.,TRBV5-4,.,TRBJ1-4,CASSSGLSLEKLFF,TGTGCCAGCAGCTCGGGACTGTCCCTTGAAAAACTGTTTTTT
.,TRBV19,.,TRBJ2-1,CASSVRVSSYNEQFF,TGTGCCAGTAGTGTTCGGGTTAGCTCCTACAATGAGCAGTTCTTC
.,TRBV19,.,TRBJ1-2,CASSIDFGDSYGYTF,TGTGCCAGTAGTATAGATTTCGGAGACAGCTATGGCTACACCTTC
.,TRBV9,.,TRBJ2-5,CASSRHTPETQYF,TGTGCCAGCAGCAGGCACACCCCGGAGACCCAGTACTTC
.,TRBV4-2,.,TRBJ1-1,CASSFAEAFF,TGTGCCAGCAGCTTTGCTGAAGCTTTCTTT
TRBD2,TRBV6-5,.,TRBJ2-2,CASRRLAVNTGELFF,TGTGCCAGCAGAAGACTAGCGGTGAACACCGGGGAGCTGTTTTTT
TRBD2,TRBV10-3,few,TRBJ2-5,CANAQTSGSWQTQYF,TGTGCCAACGCGCAGACTAGCGGGAGCTGGCAGACCCAGTACTTC
TRBD1,TRBV27,.,TRBJ1-2,CATTPRGTGPTYGYTF,TGTGCCACTACACCACGCGGGACAGGCCCCACCTATGGCTACACCTTC
.,TRBV5-4,.,TRBJ1-1,CASSPGTKTDEAFF,TGTGCCAGCAGCCCCGGGACAAAGACAGATGAAGCTTTCTTT
.,TRBV4-1,.,TRBJ2-1,CASSQYRVSYNEQFF,TGCGCCAGCAGCCAGTATAGGGTCTCCTACAATGAGCAGTTCTTC
TRBD1,TRBV6-1,.,TRBJ2-3,CASRRDRVTDTQYF,TGTGCCAGCAGGCGGGACAGGGTTACAGATACGCAGTATTTT
TRBD2,TRBV5-1,few,TRBJ2-7,CASSHGLATYEQYF,TGCGCCAGCAGCCACGGACTAGCGACCTACGAGCAGTACTTC
TRBD1,TRBV7-9,once,TRBJ1-6,CASSSPRRDRNSPLHF,TGTGCCAGCAGCTCCCCAAGGAGGGACAGAAATTCACCCCTCCACTTT
.,TRBV25-1,once,TRBJ1-4,CASSELRIRSVNEKLFF,TGTGCCAGCAGTGAATTAAGGATCCGGAGCGTTAATGAAAAACTGTTTTTT